This T cell receptor (beta chain) is from a study of blood T cell repertoires in COVID-19. Overall study: The origin of the acute and convalescent COVID-19 samples was the United States, Italy and Spain. In each case, the material was cDNA or gDNA derived from T cells, B-cell-depleted T cells, or PBMCs.

In this sample, this clone turned up once. Clones were sequenced by immunoSEQ multiplex PCR, and TCRdb holds only the in-frame ones, with some missing. This repertoire shows about 100,000 clones, roughly 92% found once; its top ten account for about 0.89%. The CDR3 totals 15 residues. With V trimmed by 7 bases and J by 3 bases, 8 bases remained unmatched. Germline V gene sequence: CDR1 LNHDA, CDR2 SQIVND (reference sequence). This receptor was taken from a man in his fifties or sixties with acute or convalescent COVID-19. Sample: peripheral blood. This chain uses TRBV19 with TRBJ1-5; 8 nucleotides agree with TRBD1. This CDR3 reads CASTRTGKDNQPQHF. The CDR3 DNA is TGTGCCAGTACCCGGACAGGGAAAGACAATCAGCCCCAGCATTTT.